These 9 T cell receptor beta chains came from one sample sequenced in a study of blood T cell repertoires in COVID-19. The assay was immunoSEQ multiplex PCR, and TCRdb's table has in-frame clones only and misses some. The table shows fewer than 200,000 clones, with under 80% occurring only once. Sequenced material: peripheral blood. Receptors were obtained from a woman of 80 years or more with acute or convalescent COVID-19.

The CDR3 coding sequence is TGTGCCAGCAGCGAATCTGCGGGCCCTTTCTACGAGCAGTACTTC. This encodes CASSESAGPFYEQYF. The chain combines TRBV11-2 with TRBJ2-7, with TRBD2 as a possible D gene (5 bases). In germline, CDR1 is SGHAT, CDR2 FQNNGV. The CDR3 contains 15 residues. The V end was cut by 5 bases, the J end by 3 bases, with 17 bases between.

This clone was observed a handful of times. The J gene is TRBJ2-7, the V gene TRBV7-9, with 7 positions matching TRBD1. V was clipped by 4 bases and J by 3 bases; unmatched bases: 6. CDR3 size: 14 residues. Germline V gives CDR1 SEHNR, CDR2 FQNEAQ (reference sequence). CDR3 DNA sequence: TGTGCCAGCAGCTCTACGGGACAGATCTACGAGCAGTACTTC. Protein: CASSSTGQIYEQYF. The full variable domain, in which reference TRBV7-9 and TRBJ2-7 provide the parts outside the CDR3, is DTGVSQNPRHKITKRGQNVTFRCDPISEHNRLYWYRQTLGQGPEFLTYFQNEAQLEKSRLLSDRFSAERPKGSFSTLEIQRTEQGDSAMYLCASSSTGQIYEQYFGPGTRLTVT.

This rearrangement joins TRBV5-8 to TRBJ2-1; TRBD2 aligns across 7 bases. Germline values: CDR1 SGHTS, CDR2 YDEGEE. Germline trimming cut 0 bases from V and 12 bases from J; bases unmatched to any gene: 18. CDR3 size: 17 residues. Here the CDR3 DNA reads TGTGCCAGCAGCTTGGCCTCGGGGACTAACGTCGAATCTCGGCAGTTCTTC. Encoded protein: CASSLASGTNVESRQFF.

This chain uses TRBV5-1 with TRBJ1-1, with D hard to call. V lost 0 bases and J lost 5, with 11 bases in between. The CDR3 sequence is 14 residues long. Germline CDR1 and CDR2: SGHRS and YFSETQ. The CDR3 coding sequence is TGCGCCAGCAGCTTGGAGCGGCAGCTTACTGAAGCTTTCTTT. Translating it yields CASSLERQLTEAFF.

The chain has TRBV7-2 and TRBJ2-3; 14 nucleotides agree with TRBD2. This CDR3 contains 15 residues. Germline CDR1 and CDR2: SGHTA and FQGNSA. The V segment lost 5 bases and the J segment 6 bases; nucleotides outside the gene matches: 4. CDR3 loop: CASSLRTSGRDTQYF. In DNA form, the CDR3 reads TGTGCCAGCAGCCTGAGGACTAGCGGGAGGGATACGCAGTATTTT.

A few counts support this clone. This chain joins TRBV11-3 and TRBJ2-1, with 10 bases lining up with TRBD1. Germline trimming cut 1 base from V and 6 bases from J; bases unmatched to any gene: 6. There are 16 residues in the CDR3. Germline V lookup: CDR1 SGHNT, CDR2 YENEEA. CDR3 loop: CASSLARQGAINEQFF. For the CDR3, the DNA is TGTGCCAGCAGCTTAGCTCGACAGGGGGCAATCAATGAGCAGTTCTTC. The entire variable domain, with the rest obtained from reference TRBV11-3 and TRBJ2-1, is as follows: EAGVVQSPRYKIIEKKQPVAFWCNPISGHNTLYWYLQNLGQGPELLIRYENEEAVDDSQLPKDRFSAERLKGVDSTLKIQPAELGDSAVYLCASSLARQGAINEQFFGPGTRLTVL.

CDR3 DNA sequence: TGTGCCAGCATCCCTAGCGGGAGCCGGGAGACCCAGTACTTC. The encoded protein is CASIPSGSRETQYF. The chain combines TRBV28 with TRBJ2-5; 10 positions agree with TRBD2. Germline V lookup: CDR1 MDHEN, CDR2 SYDVKM. After removal of 7 bases from V and 5 bases from J, the junction contained 7 bases not matched to a gene. The CDR3 loop spans 14 amino acids.

V and J are TRBV28 and TRBJ1-4; maybe TRBD1 (5 bases). V gave up 4 bases and J gave up 6 bases, with 9 bases separating them. The germline V gene has CDR1 MDHEN and CDR2 SYDVKM. The CDR3 is 13 amino acids. CDR3 coding DNA: TGTGCCAGCAGTTCAGGGCAGGATGAAAAACTGTTTTTT. Amino acids: CASSSGQDEKLFF. Based on the CDR3 plus reference TRBV28 and TRBJ1-4, the full variable domain is DVKVTQSSRYLVKRTGEKVFLECVQDMDHENMFWYRQDPGLGLRLIYFSYDVKMKEKGDIPEGYSVSREKKERFSLILESASTNQTSMYLCASSSGQDEKLFFGSGTQLSVL.

The rearrangement uses TRBV6-5 and TRBJ1-4; 8 nucleotides line up with TRBD1. The V segment lost 6 bases and the J segment 8 bases; nucleotides outside the gene matches: 8. This CDR3 contains 14 residues. Germline loops: CDR1 MNHEY, CDR2 SVGAGI. In DNA, the CDR3 is TGTGCCAGCAGGGGAGGACAGGGTGTGGAAAAACTGTTTTTT. It translates to CASRGGQGVEKLFF.